The 21 T cell receptor beta chains below were found in one sample sequenced in a study of blood T cell repertoires in COVID-19. The table came from immunoSEQ multiplex PCR; TCRdb's copy has only in-frame clones and leaves some out. The sample includes roughly 220,000 clones, 86% of them seen just once. Source material: PBMCs or T cells enriched from blood (not recorded which). These TCRs come from a woman in her forties with acute COVID-19.

This chain connects TRBV5-6 to TRBJ1-1; 7 nucleotides match TRBD1. Germline CDR1 reads SGHDT; CDR2 reads YYEEEE. V was clipped by 1 base and J by 1 base; unmatched bases: 7. This CDR3 comprises 16 residues. This chain's CDR3 is CASSLLGQRENTEAFF. CDR3 sequence (DNA): TGTGCCAGCAGCTTGTTGGGACAGCGCGAGAACACTGAAGCTTTCTTT.

The table lists this clone with a count of one. The chain carries TRBV5-1 and TRBJ2-7; a weak D match, TRBD1 (6 bases). CDR1 and CDR2 from the germline V gene are SGHRS and YFSETQ. Deletions cut 4 bases from V and 3 bases from J, with 14 bases between. The CDR3 contains 14 residues. The CDR3 region is CASSPRTDNYEQYF. In DNA, the CDR3 is TGCGCCAGCAGCCCGAGGACAGATAACTACGAGCAGTACTTC.

Only one count was recorded for this clone. This chain uses TRBV6-5 with TRBJ2-2; tentative D call: TRBD2 (6 bases). This CDR3 has 16 amino acids. Germline-derived CDR1 and CDR2 are MNHEY and SVGAGI. Trimming took off 2 bases at V and 7 bases at J, with 17 bases between the two ends. The CDR3 region has the DNA TGTGCCAGCAGTTACCGCCAGACCGGGACTCTCGGGGAGCTGTTTTTT. As protein: CASSYRQTGTLGELFF.

This sequence joins TRBV30 and TRBJ1-6; 10 bases agree with TRBD1. The CDR3 covers 14 residues. The germline gives CDR1 GTSNPN, CDR2 SVGIG (reference sequence). V lost 3 bases to trimming and J lost 7 bases; unmatched junction nucleotides: 3. CDR3: CAWSLGQGNSPLHF. Here the CDR3 DNA reads TGTGCCTGGAGCCTGGGACAGGGGAATTCACCCCTCCACTTT. The whole variable domain, filled in from reference TRBV30 and TRBJ1-6, reads SQTIHQWPATLVQPVGSPLSLECTVEGTSNPNLYWYRQAAGRGLQLLFYSVGIGQISSEVPQNLSASRPQDRQFILSSKKLLLSDSGFYLCAWSLGQGNSPLHFGNGTRLTVT.

The chain combines TRBV6-1 with TRBJ1-3; tentatively, D is TRBD1 (5 bases). The CDR3 contains 14 residues. Germline V gives CDR1 MNHNS, CDR2 SASEGT. V lost 3 bases to trimming and J lost 2 bases, with 8 bases between them. CDR3 nucleotides: TGTGCCAGCAGTGAGGCGGGGGCTGGAAACACCATATATTTT. Protein product: CASSEAGAGNTIYF.

There are a few counts of this clone. The chain has TRBV4-3 and TRBJ2-7, with 9 bases fitting TRBD1. The CDR3 has 19 residues. The ends lost 3 bases at V and 3 bases at J; junction bases unmatched: 18. From germline, CDR1 is LGHNA and CDR2 YSLEER. CDR3 DNA: TGCGCCAGCAGCCAGGCGAGGACAGGGGAAGGGGCGAAGGTCTACGAGCAGTACTTC. Protein product: CASSQARTGEGAKVYEQYF.

The rearrangement uses TRBV19 and TRBJ2-3; TRBD2 matches 11 bases. Germline V gene data show CDR1 as LNHDA and CDR2 as SQIVND (reference sequence). There are 18 residues in the CDR3. The V gene end was trimmed by 2 bases and the J gene end by 0 bases; junction bases not matched to a gene: 7. CDR3 in DNA: TGTGCCAGTAGTATAAGGGCTAGCGGGGGGTTTAGCACAGATACGCAGTATTTT. Its translation is CASSIRASGGFSTDTQYF.

The chain carries TRBV7-3 and TRBJ2-1; 8 bases are a match to TRBD1. V shed 2 bases, J shed 5 bases, and the junction held 5 bases outside the gene matches. Germline V gene sequence: CDR1 SGHTA, CDR2 FQGTGA. This CDR3 spans 15 amino acids. The CDR3 loop is CASSLGQGRNNEQFF. DNA of the CDR3: TGTGCCAGCAGCTTAGGACAGGGAAGGAACAATGAGCAGTTCTTC.

V usage is TRBV19 and J usage is TRBJ1-3; D is unresolved. Germline V gives CDR1 LNHDA, CDR2 SQIVND (reference sequence). V dropped 10 bases and J dropped 3 bases, with 13 bases sitting between them. The CDR3 totals 13 residues. CDR3 amino acids: CATAPTGGNTIYF. CDR3 bases: TGTGCCACCGCGCCCACGGGTGGAAACACCATATATTTT. The complete variable domain, with remaining parts taken from reference TRBV19 and TRBJ1-3, reads DGGITQSPKYLFRKEGQNVTLSCEQNLNHDAMYWYRQDPGQGLRLIYYSQIVNDFQKGDIAEGYSVSREKKESFPLTVTSAQKNPTAFYLCATAPTGGNTIYFGEGSWLTVV.

This clone was seen more than once but under ten times. This CDR3 reads CASSLGTGTGELFF. CDR3 in DNA: TGTGCCAGCAGCTTAGGGACAGGGACCGGGGAGCTGTTTTTT. V usage is TRBV5-6 and J usage is TRBJ2-2; 9 positions agree with TRBD1. The germline V gene encodes CDR1 SGHDT and CDR2 YYEEEE. Trimming removed 2 bases from V and 5 bases from J; junction bases left unmatched: 1. This CDR3 is built from 14 residues.

The chain joins TRBV5-1 to TRBJ1-1; D is undetermined. Trimming cost V 2 bases and J 5 bases, with 13 bases left between them. The CDR3 has 14 residues. Germline-derived CDR1 and CDR2 are SGHRS and YFSETQ. CDR3 DNA sequence: TGCGCCAGCAGCTTTAGGTCTGCGGGTACTGAAGCTTTCTTT. It codes for CASSFRSAGTEAFF. Based on the CDR3 plus reference TRBV5-1 and TRBJ1-1, the full variable domain is KAGVTQTPRYLIKTRGQQVTLSCSPISGHRSVSWYQQTPGQGLQFLFEYFSETQRNKGNFPGRFSGRQFSNSRSEMNVSTLELGDSALYLCASSFRSAGTEAFFGQGTRLTVV.

The rearrangement joins TRBV9 to TRBJ1-6; D unclear. Trimming shortened V by 0 bases and J by 5 bases, and 9 bases separated the two germline ends. This CDR3 is 15 amino acids long. CDR1 and CDR2 (germline): SGDLS, YYNGEE. The CDR3 region is CASSVGGIDNSPLHF. The CDR3 bases are TGTGCCAGCAGCGTAGGAGGGATAGATAATTCACCCCTCCACTTT.

V is TRBV30 and J is TRBJ1-6; D is perhaps TRBD1 (6 bases). From germline, CDR1 is GTSNPN and CDR2 SVGIG (reference sequence). The CDR3 has 13 amino acids. Trimming removed 4 bases at V and 7 bases at J, with 11 bases between. CDR3 in amino acids: CAWNRQENSPLHF. The CDR3 DNA reads TGTGCCTGGAACCGACAGGAAAATTCACCCCTCCACTTT.

This chain links TRBV10-3 with TRBJ2-1; 11 nucleotides align to TRBD2. The germline V gene has CDR1 ENHRY and CDR2 SYGVKD. The CDR3 contains 17 residues. The ends lost 3 bases at V and 0 bases at J; junction bases unmatched: 4. The CDR3 nucleotides are TGTGCCATCAGTGACCCAGGGACTAGCGGCTCCTACAATGAGCAGTTCTTC. This codes for CAISDPGTSGSYNEQFF.

The rearrangement joins TRBV24-1 to TRBJ2-1; 10 bases agree with TRBD2. The CDR3 spans 15 residues. Germline V lookup: CDR1 KGHDR, CDR2 SFDVKD. V lost 7 bases to trimming and J lost 4 bases; unmatched junction nucleotides: 6. The CDR3 region is CATSSSGGLYNEQFF. The CDR3 nucleotides are TGTGCCACCAGCTCTAGCGGGGGTCTTTACAATGAGCAGTTCTTC.

The chain couples TRBV5-8 to TRBJ2-1; D gene unclear. Trimming shortened V by 0 bases and J by 4 bases, and 5 bases separated the two germline ends. This CDR3 has 13 residues. Germline V gene sequence: CDR1 SGHTS, CDR2 YDEGEE. In DNA, the CDR3 is TGTGCCAGCAGCTTGGGGCAGTACAATGAGCAGTTCTTC. As protein: CASSLGQYNEQFF. The variable domain in full, completed from reference TRBV5-8 and TRBJ2-1, reads EAGVTQSPTHLIKTRGQQATLRCSPISGHTSVYWYQQALGLGLQFLLWYDEGEERNRGNFPPRFSGRQFPNYSSELNVNALELEDSALYLCASSLGQYNEQFFGPGTRLTVL.

J is TRBJ1-4 and V is TRBV7-9; the match to TRBD1 covers 7 bases. V was clipped by 10 bases and J by 3 bases; unmatched bases: 8. Germline lookup yields CDR1 SEHNR and CDR2 FQNEAQ (reference sequence). The CDR3 loop spans 14 amino acids. The CDR3 DNA reads as TGTGCCACCGGTGAGGGGGCAGCTAATGAAAAACTGTTTTTT. It is translated as CATGEGAANEKLFF. The whole variable domain, remainder taken from reference TRBV7-9 and TRBJ1-4, is DTGVSQNPRHKITKRGQNVTFRCDPISEHNRLYWYRQTLGQGPEFLTYFQNEAQLEKSRLLSDRFSAERPKGSFSTLEIQRTEQGDSAMYLCATGEGAANEKLFFGSGTQLSVL.

The V gene is TRBV5-6, the J gene TRBJ1-6; D gene uncertain. Between the trimmed V and J ends, which lost 2 bases and 7 bases, there was a span of 13 bases. Germline V CDR1 and CDR2: SGHDT, YYEEEE. The CDR3 is 15 residues long. CDR3 sequence: CASSFGERWNSPLHF. The CDR3 DNA reads as TGTGCCAGCAGCTTCGGTGAGCGGTGGAATTCACCCCTCCACTTT.

The chain uses TRBV12-5 and TRBJ2-3; tentative D call: TRBD1 (7 bases). The CDR3 contains 17 residues. Trimming took 6 bases from V and 4 from J, leaving 23 bases between them. Germline CDR1 reads LGHNT; CDR2 reads FRNRAP. CDR3 amino acids: CASGRDRQGGVSDTQYF. In DNA, the CDR3 is TGTGCTAGTGGCCGGGATCGACAGGGAGGTGTGTCAGATACGCAGTATTTT. Based on the CDR3 plus reference TRBV12-5 and TRBJ2-3, the full variable domain is DARVTQTPRHKVTEMGQEVTMRCQPILGHNTVFWYRQTMMQGLELLAYFRNRAPLDDSGMPKDRFSAEMPDATLATLKIQPSEPRDSAVYFCASGRDRQGGVSDTQYFGPGTRLTVL.

The CDR3 loop is CASSVSTSGGSSQFF. The CDR3 DNA sequence: TGTGCCAGCAGCGTATCGACTAGCGGGGGGTCGTCGCAGTTCTTC. The chain recombines TRBV9 with TRBJ2-1; 13 nucleotides align to TRBD2. Germline CDR1 SGDLS, CDR2 YYNGEE. The trim removed 1 base at V and 12 bases at J, leaving 7 bases unmatched. This CDR3 spans 15 amino acids.

This chain connects TRBV19 to TRBJ1-1; tentative D call: TRBD1 (5 bases). The germline gives CDR1 LNHDA, CDR2 SQIVND (reference sequence). The CDR3 has 14 residues. The V gene lost 1 base and the J gene lost 3 bases, with 9 bases spanning the gap. The CDR3 sequence: CASSIGTFHTEAFF. In DNA form, the CDR3 reads TGTGCCAGTAGTATAGGGACATTCCACACTGAAGCTTTCTTT.